This TCR beta chain was profiled in a study of blood T cell repertoires in COVID-19. Study at large: COVID-19 samples, acute and convalescent, were from the United States, Italy and Spain.

Study processing details: From reference gene primer amplification, estimates of nucleated cell counts were derived. Measured with immunoSEQ multiplex PCR; TCRdb has only the in-frame clones, and not every one. Clone size and the V and J calls come from that table; the DNA yielded D and trimming. The table records around 190,000 clones, around three quarters of them present only once. The trim removed 5 bases at V and 4 bases at J, leaving 4 bases unmatched. In germline, CDR1 is MDHEN, CDR2 SYDVKM. The CDR3 is 14 residues long. Individuals aged about 18 to 90 years were recruited from 20 to 25 US areas. Assignments of participants to cohorts depended upon their own reported clinical history.

V and J are TRBV28 and TRBJ1-4, with 7 positions matching TRBD1. This clonotype was obtained from a woman aged 45-65 years with acute COVID-19. The sequencing sample was made of PBMCs or T cells enriched from blood (not recorded which). The CDR3 DNA reads as TGTGCCAGCAGTCCCGGGACAGTTAATGAAAAACTGTTTTTT. Translated: CASSPGTVNEKLFF.